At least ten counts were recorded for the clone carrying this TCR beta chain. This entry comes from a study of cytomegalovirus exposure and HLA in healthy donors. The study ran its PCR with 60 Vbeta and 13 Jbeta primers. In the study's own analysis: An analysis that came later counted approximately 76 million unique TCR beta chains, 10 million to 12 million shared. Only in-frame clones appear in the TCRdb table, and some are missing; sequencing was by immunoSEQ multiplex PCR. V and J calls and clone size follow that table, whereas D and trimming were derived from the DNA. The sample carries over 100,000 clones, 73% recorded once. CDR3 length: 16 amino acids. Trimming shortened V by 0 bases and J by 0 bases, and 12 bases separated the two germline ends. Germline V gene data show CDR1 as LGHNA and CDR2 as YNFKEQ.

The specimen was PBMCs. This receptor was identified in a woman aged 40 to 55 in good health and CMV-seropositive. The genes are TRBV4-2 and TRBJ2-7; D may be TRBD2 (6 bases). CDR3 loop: CASSQDGGVPSYEQYF. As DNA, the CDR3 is TGTGCCAGCAGCCAAGATGGCGGGGTTCCCTCCTACGAGCAGTACTTC.